The following is a T cell receptor beta chain sequence with its context. Antigen: not known. TCRdb's table, derived via immunoSEQ multiplex PCR, lists solely in-frame clones and lacks some. The sample records over 100,000 clones, roughly 87% being singletons. V was clipped by 4 bases and J by 5 bases, with 9 bases between them. CDR3 length: 13 amino acids. Per germline, CDR1 SGHTA and CDR2 FQGTGA. This record belongs to a study of T cell responses to AZD1222 COVID-19 vaccine. Study results and limitations: Mostly white British, mostly female donors; authors suggested clonal diversity may be underestimated.

Material: peripheral blood, obtained 28 days after the second AZD1222 dose. J is TRBJ2-1 and V is TRBV7-3; D remains ambiguous. The origin of this receptor is an adult who received the AZD1222 COVID-19 vaccine. The CDR3 spells CASSSGGNNEQFF. The CDR3 DNA reads TGTGCCAGCAGCTCCGGCGGCAACAATGAGCAGTTCTTC.